This T cell receptor (beta chain) was identified during a study of T cell responses to AZD1222 COVID-19 vaccine. J was trimmed by 6 bases and V by 4 bases; bases with no gene match: 11. The length of the CDR3 is 15 residues. CDR1 is SGHRS, CDR2 YFSETQ, per germline. Produced via immunoSEQ multiplex PCR; TCRdb's table is partial and in-frame only. The table records over 95,000 clones, approximately 90% of them present only once. The sequencing here drew on peripheral blood, taken 28 days after the second AZD1222 dose. The gene calls are TRBV5-1 and TRBJ1-1; the match to TRBD1 covers 8 bases. The TCR originated in an adult who received the AZD1222 COVID-19 vaccine. CDR3 region: CASSQTRGQGPEAFF. The CDR3 region has the DNA TGCGCCAGCAGCCAAACACGCGGACAGGGCCCTGAAGCTTTCTTT.